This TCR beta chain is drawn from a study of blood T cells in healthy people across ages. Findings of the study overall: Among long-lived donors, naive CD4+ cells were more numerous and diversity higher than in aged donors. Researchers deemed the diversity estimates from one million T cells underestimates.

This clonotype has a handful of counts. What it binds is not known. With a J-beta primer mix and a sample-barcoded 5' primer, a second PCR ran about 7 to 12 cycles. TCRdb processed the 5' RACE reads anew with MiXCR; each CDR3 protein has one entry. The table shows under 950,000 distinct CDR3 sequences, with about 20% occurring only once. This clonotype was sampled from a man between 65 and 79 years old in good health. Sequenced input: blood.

The CDR3 region has the DNA TGCGCCAGCAGCCCAGAAAGACCCCTAGCGAGGGCTTACAATGAGCAGTTCTTC. Its translation is CASSPERPLARAYNEQFF. The chain employs TRBV5-1 and TRBJ2-1, with a possible D match to TRBD2 (6 bases). CDR3 length: 18 amino acids. Germline CDR1 is SGHRS and CDR2 is YFSETQ. Deletions cut 4 bases from V and 4 bases from J, with 24 bases between.